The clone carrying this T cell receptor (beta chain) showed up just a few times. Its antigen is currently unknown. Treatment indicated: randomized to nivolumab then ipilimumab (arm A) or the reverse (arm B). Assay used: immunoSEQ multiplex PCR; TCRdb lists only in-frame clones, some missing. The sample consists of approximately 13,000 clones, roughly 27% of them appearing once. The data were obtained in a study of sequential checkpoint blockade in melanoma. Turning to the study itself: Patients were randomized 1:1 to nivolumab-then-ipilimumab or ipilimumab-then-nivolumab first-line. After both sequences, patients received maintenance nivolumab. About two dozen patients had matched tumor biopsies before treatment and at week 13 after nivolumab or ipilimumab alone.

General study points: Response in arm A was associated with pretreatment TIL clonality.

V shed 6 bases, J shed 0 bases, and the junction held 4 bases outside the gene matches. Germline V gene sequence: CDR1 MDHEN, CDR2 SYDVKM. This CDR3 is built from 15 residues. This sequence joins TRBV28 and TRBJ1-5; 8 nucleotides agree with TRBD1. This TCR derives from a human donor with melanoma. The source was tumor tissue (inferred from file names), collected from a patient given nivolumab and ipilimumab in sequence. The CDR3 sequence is CASRGQAYSNQPQHF. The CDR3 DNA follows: TGTGCCAGCAGGGGACAGGCTTATAGCAATCAGCCCCAGCATTTT.